Sequencing of this TCR beta chain was carried out in a study of blood T cells in healthy people across ages. Study-wide results and caveats: Among T cells, TCR beta diversity per million cells dropped roughly linearly as age rose. Donors of long life had a larger count of naive CD4+ cells and greater diversity than aged donors.

Researchers collected around 11 milliliters of peripheral blood from every single donor. The V and J ends lost 5 bases and 5 bases, in that order; junction bases with no gene match: 8. CDR1 is SGHRS, CDR2 YFSETQ, per germline. CDR3 size: 14 residues. A J-beta primer mix and a sample-barcoded 5' primer were used in a second PCR of roughly 6 to 11 cycles. TCRdb recomputed calls from the 5' RACE reads with MiXCR, one row per CDR3 protein. The table records over a million distinct CDR3 sequences, 40% to 55% of them present only once. In its sample, this clonotype was seen a few times. Its antigen remains unidentified.

This chain joins TRBV5-1 and TRBJ1-1; the match to TRBD1 covers 8 bases. Sequences were obtained from blood. The source of this sequence is an older woman in good health. CDR3 amino acids: CASRADRGWTEAFF. CDR3 DNA: TGCGCCAGCAGAGCCGACAGGGGATGGACTGAAGCTTTCTTT.